This entry concerns a single TCR beta chain. This sample is part of a study of blood T cell repertoires in COVID-19. Study-level background: Collection of acute and convalescent COVID-19 samples took place in the United States, Italy and Spain. Sample material is recorded as cDNA or gDNA derived from T cells, B-cell-depleted T cells, or PBMCs.

Authors' processing steps: Quantification of nucleated cells was approximated via reference gene primer amplification. TCRdb's copy holds only in-frame clones and misses some; the assay was immunoSEQ multiplex PCR. V, J and clone size were drawn from that table, and D and trimming were deduced from the DNA. Among about 150,000 clones listed, just under 85% were seen once. Looked up from germline, CDR1 is MNHEY and CDR2 is SVGEGT. This CDR3 region has 16 residues. Between the trimmed V and J ends, which lost 5 bases and 5 bases, there was a span of 18 bases. The source material was peripheral blood. The clonotype comes from a woman over 75 with COVID-19, enrolled during active disease. The rearrangement uses TRBV6-2 or TRBV6-3 and TRBJ2-2; TRBD1 is a possible D gene (5 bases). The CDR3 region is CASSGGWGLGTGELFF. Here the CDR3 DNA reads TGTGCCAGCAGTGGCGGATGGGGCTTAGGAACCGGGGAGCTGTTTTTT.